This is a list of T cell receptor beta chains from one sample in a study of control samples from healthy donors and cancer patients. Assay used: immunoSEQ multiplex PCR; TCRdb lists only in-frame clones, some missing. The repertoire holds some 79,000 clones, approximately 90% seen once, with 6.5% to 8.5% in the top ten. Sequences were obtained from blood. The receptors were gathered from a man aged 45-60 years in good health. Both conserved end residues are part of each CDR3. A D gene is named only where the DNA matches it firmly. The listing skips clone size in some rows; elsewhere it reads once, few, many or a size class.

CDR3aa: CASRRAGTGTGEAFF
CDR3nt: TGTGCCAGCAGACGGGCCGGGACAGGGACGGGTGAAGCTTTCTTT
d_gene: TRBD1
v_gene: TRBV14
j_gene: TRBJ1-1
abundance: -

CDR3aa: CASSQGGYTEAFF
CDR3nt: TGTGCCAGCAGTCAAGGGGGCTACACTGAAGCTTTCTTT
d_gene: TRBD1
v_gene: TRBV27
j_gene: TRBJ1-1
abundance: -

CDR3aa: CASQRGQGDEQYF
CDR3nt: TGTGCCAGCCAGAGGGGGCAGGGGGACGAGCAGTACTTC
d_gene: TRBD1
v_gene: TRBV6-6
j_gene: TRBJ2-7
abundance: -

CDR3aa: CSAGEETQYF
CDR3nt: TGCAGTGCAGGGGAAGAGACCCAGTACTTC
d_gene: -
v_gene: TRBV20-1
j_gene: TRBJ2-5
abundance: -

CDR3aa: CAAAGGTYEQYF
CDR3nt: TGTGCCGCCGCGGGGGGGACCTACGAGCAGTACTTC
d_gene: TRBD2
v_gene: TRBV30
j_gene: TRBJ2-7
abundance: -

CDR3aa: CASSFGGTTDTQYF
CDR3nt: TGTGCCAGCAGTTTCGGGGGGACCACAGATACGCAGTATTTT
d_gene: TRBD2
v_gene: TRBV6-2/TRBV6-3
j_gene: TRBJ2-3
abundance: -

CDR3aa: CASSLGAGTQYF
CDR3nt: TGTGCCAGCAGTTTGGGAGCCGGAACGCAGTATTTT
d_gene: -
v_gene: TRBV12-3/TRBV12-4
j_gene: TRBJ2-3
abundance: -

CDR3aa: CASRRQYNSPLHF
CDR3nt: TGTGCCAGCAGACGACAGTATAATTCACCCCTCCACTTT
d_gene: -
v_gene: TRBV12-3/TRBV12-4
j_gene: TRBJ1-6
abundance: -

CDR3aa: CASSLVRDGYYEQYF
CDR3nt: TGTGCCAGCAGCTTAGTGAGGGACGGGTACTACGAGCAGTACTTC
d_gene: -
v_gene: TRBV7-6
j_gene: TRBJ2-7
abundance: -

CDR3aa: CASSLGRNTEAFF
CDR3nt: TGTGCCAGCAGTTTGGGCCGGAATACTGAAGCTTTCTTT
d_gene: -
v_gene: TRBV27
j_gene: TRBJ1-1
abundance: -

CDR3aa: CAWSARGTGGNTIYF
CDR3nt: TGTGCCTGGAGTGCCCGAGGGACAGGAGGAAACACCATATATTTT
d_gene: TRBD1
v_gene: TRBV30
j_gene: TRBJ1-3
abundance: -

CDR3aa: CASSPGQSLYGYTF
CDR3nt: TGTGCCAGCAGCCCGGGACAGTCCCTCTATGGCTACACCTTC
d_gene: TRBD1
v_gene: TRBV7-2
j_gene: TRBJ1-2
abundance: -

CDR3aa: CASSDKGMSEKLFF
CDR3nt: TGTGCCAGCAGTGATAAGGGGATGAGTGAAAAACTGTTTTTT
d_gene: -
v_gene: TRBV2
j_gene: TRBJ1-4
abundance: -

CDR3aa: CASSLDERTGELFF
CDR3nt: TGCGCCAGCAGCTTGGACGAGCGCACCGGGGAGCTGTTTTTT
d_gene: -
v_gene: TRBV5-1
j_gene: TRBJ2-2
abundance: -

CDR3aa: CSVEGQGAIGYTF
CDR3nt: TGCAGCGTTGAAGGACAGGGGGCGATTGGCTACACCTTC
d_gene: TRBD1
v_gene: TRBV29-1
j_gene: TRBJ1-2
abundance: -

CDR3aa: CASSRTGANVLTF
CDR3nt: TGTGCCAGCAGTAGAACTGGGGCCAACGTCCTGACTTTC
d_gene: -
v_gene: TRBV6-5
j_gene: TRBJ2-6
abundance: -

CDR3aa: CASSPGLSPSTDTQYF
CDR3nt: TGTGCCAGCAGCCCGGGACTTTCGCCTAGCACAGATACGCAGTATTTT
d_gene: -
v_gene: TRBV4-2
j_gene: TRBJ2-3
abundance: -

CDR3aa: CASSSRGGLDRETQYF
CDR3nt: TGTGCCAGCAGCTCGCGCGGGGGCCTGGATCGAGAGACCCAGTACTTC
d_gene: -
v_gene: TRBV4-2
j_gene: TRBJ2-5
abundance: -

CDR3aa: CASSTSGGPNEQFF
CDR3nt: TGCGCCAGCAGCACTAGCGGGGGCCCGAATGAGCAGTTCTTC
d_gene: TRBD2
v_gene: TRBV4-3
j_gene: TRBJ2-1
abundance: -

CDR3aa: CASSPPAGYYGYTF
CDR3nt: TGTGCCAGCTCACCACCGGCGGGGTACTATGGCTACACCTTC
d_gene: -
v_gene: TRBV18
j_gene: TRBJ1-2
abundance: -

CDR3aa: CAWSVGGDYTEAFF
CDR3nt: TGTGCCTGGAGTGTGGGAGGGGACTACACTGAAGCTTTCTTT
d_gene: -
v_gene: TRBV30
j_gene: TRBJ1-1
abundance: -

CDR3aa: CASSDRGDYGYTF
CDR3nt: TGTGCCAGCAGTGACAGGGGAGACTATGGCTACACCTTC
d_gene: -
v_gene: TRBV2
j_gene: TRBJ1-2
abundance: -

CDR3aa: CATSDGGFGEQFF
CDR3nt: TGTGCCACCAGTGATGGAGGGTTCGGTGAGCAGTTCTTC
d_gene: -
v_gene: TRBV24-1
j_gene: TRBJ2-1
abundance: -

CDR3aa: CASSEPRNPRTGDGYTF
CDR3nt: TGCGCCAGCAGTGAGCCGAGAAACCCTCGGACAGGGGATGGCTACACCTTC
d_gene: TRBD1
v_gene: TRBV10-2
j_gene: TRBJ1-2
abundance: -

CDR3aa: CASSFTTASRDQYF
CDR3nt: TGTGCCAGCAGTTTTACGACAGCCTCCAGGGACCAGTACTTC
d_gene: -
v_gene: TRBV27
j_gene: TRBJ2-5
abundance: -

CDR3aa: CASSRTGTNNSPLHF
CDR3nt: TGTGCCAGCAGCCGGACAGGGACCAATAATTCACCCCTCCACTTT
d_gene: TRBD1
v_gene: TRBV7-2
j_gene: TRBJ1-6
abundance: -

CDR3aa: CASSYFSGGEGFF
CDR3nt: TGTGCCAGCAGTTACTTTAGCGGGGGCGAGGGGTTCTTC
d_gene: TRBD2
v_gene: TRBV6-6
j_gene: TRBJ2-1
abundance: -

CDR3aa: CASSLGAPPNQPQHF
CDR3nt: TGCGCCAGCAGCTTGGGGGCCCCACCCAATCAGCCCCAGCATTTT
d_gene: -
v_gene: TRBV5-1
j_gene: TRBJ1-5
abundance: -

CDR3aa: CASSYSNSEAFF
CDR3nt: TGTGCCAGCAGTTACTCCAACTCTGAAGCTTTCTTT
d_gene: -
v_gene: TRBV6-5
j_gene: TRBJ1-1
abundance: -

CDR3aa: CARSWAAGPGGDTQYF
CDR3nt: TGCGCCCGCAGCTGGGCCGCCGGGCCGGGGGGGGATACGCAGTATTTT
d_gene: TRBD2
v_gene: TRBV5-1
j_gene: TRBJ2-3
abundance: -

CDR3aa: CASSRQWFVTGDIGTDTQYF
CDR3nt: TGCGCCAGCAGCCGGCAATGGTTTGTCACAGGGGATATTGGGACAGATACGCAGTATTTT
d_gene: TRBD1
v_gene: TRBV5-1
j_gene: TRBJ2-3
abundance: -

CDR3aa: CASSPPARAHEQYF
CDR3nt: TGTGCCAGCTCACCACCGGCTAGGGCCCACGAGCAGTACTTC
d_gene: -
v_gene: TRBV18
j_gene: TRBJ2-7
abundance: -

CDR3aa: CASSSLALGSTDTQYF
CDR3nt: TGTGCCAGTAGTTCCCTTGCCCTGGGAAGCACAGATACGCAGTATTTT
d_gene: -
v_gene: TRBV19
j_gene: TRBJ2-3
abundance: -

CDR3aa: CASSPEALGDDSPLHF
CDR3nt: TGTGCCAGTAGTCCCGAAGCTTTGGGGGACGATTCACCCCTCCACTTT
d_gene: -
v_gene: TRBV19
j_gene: TRBJ1-6
abundance: -

CDR3aa: CASSSPLLGAGANVLTF
CDR3nt: TGTGCCAGCAGCTCCCCCTTGCTAGGGGCTGGGGCCAACGTCCTGACTTTC
d_gene: -
v_gene: TRBV11-2
j_gene: TRBJ2-6
abundance: -

CDR3aa: CASSPEAAGPNEQFF
CDR3nt: TGTGCCAGCAGTCCAGAGGCAGCGGGGCCCAATGAGCAGTTCTTC
d_gene: TRBD2
v_gene: TRBV27
j_gene: TRBJ2-1
abundance: -

CDR3aa: CASQYVRGGNQPQHF
CDR3nt: TGTGCCAGCCAATATGTCCGAGGGGGCAATCAGCCCCAGCATTTT
d_gene: -
v_gene: TRBV6-5
j_gene: TRBJ1-5
abundance: -

CDR3aa: CASSLAGGPTYEQYF
CDR3nt: TGCGCCAGCAGCTTGGCTGGGGGGCCCACCTACGAGCAGTACTTC
d_gene: -
v_gene: TRBV5-1
j_gene: TRBJ2-7
abundance: -

CDR3aa: CAISGTGETQYF
CDR3nt: TGTGCCATCAGCGGGACGGGAGAGACCCAGTACTTC
d_gene: -
v_gene: TRBV10-3
j_gene: TRBJ2-5
abundance: -

CDR3aa: CASLLVGQETQYF
CDR3nt: TGTGCCAGCCTCCTCGTGGGTCAAGAGACCCAGTACTTC
d_gene: -
v_gene: TRBV3-1/TRBV3-2
j_gene: TRBJ2-5
abundance: -

CDR3aa: CASSQDRAGGYTDTQYF
CDR3nt: TGTGCCAGCAGCCAAGATCGAGCGGGGGGATACACAGATACGCAGTATTTT
d_gene: TRBD2
v_gene: TRBV3-1/TRBV3-2
j_gene: TRBJ2-3
abundance: -

CDR3aa: CASTSGQGSHEQFF
CDR3nt: TGTGCCAGCACTTCGGGACAGGGTTCCCATGAGCAGTTCTTC
d_gene: TRBD1
v_gene: TRBV6-4
j_gene: TRBJ2-1
abundance: -

CDR3aa: CASRSGTTNEKLFF
CDR3nt: TGCGCCAGCAGATCCGGGACAACTAATGAAAAACTGTTTTTT
d_gene: -
v_gene: TRBV5-1
j_gene: TRBJ1-4
abundance: -

CDR3aa: CASSVVAGSTDTQYF
CDR3nt: TGTGCCAGCAGCGTAGTCGCGGGGAGCACAGATACGCAGTATTTT
d_gene: -
v_gene: TRBV9
j_gene: TRBJ2-3
abundance: -

CDR3aa: CATTTGFYNEQFF
CDR3nt: TGTGCCACCACAACAGGTTTCTACAATGAGCAGTTCTTC
d_gene: -
v_gene: TRBV24-1
j_gene: TRBJ2-1
abundance: -

CDR3aa: CASSWGLSWYF
CDR3nt: TGTGCCAGCAGTTGGGGGTTAAGTTGGTACTTC
d_gene: -
v_gene: TRBV6-2/TRBV6-3
j_gene: TRBJ2-7
abundance: few

CDR3aa: CASSKQGQGTEAFF
CDR3nt: TGTGCCAGCAGTAAACAGGGTCAGGGCACTGAAGCTTTCTTT
d_gene: -
v_gene: TRBV11-3
j_gene: TRBJ1-1
abundance: once

CDR3aa: CASSSQGLGGTQYF
CDR3nt: TGTGCCAGCTCATCCCAGGGGCTTGGGGGCACCCAGTACTTC
d_gene: -
v_gene: TRBV18
j_gene: TRBJ2-5
abundance: -

CDR3aa: CAWRGGARNSPLHF
CDR3nt: TGTGCCTGGAGAGGGGGGGCCCGAAATTCACCCCTCCACTTT
d_gene: -
v_gene: TRBV30
j_gene: TRBJ1-6
abundance: -